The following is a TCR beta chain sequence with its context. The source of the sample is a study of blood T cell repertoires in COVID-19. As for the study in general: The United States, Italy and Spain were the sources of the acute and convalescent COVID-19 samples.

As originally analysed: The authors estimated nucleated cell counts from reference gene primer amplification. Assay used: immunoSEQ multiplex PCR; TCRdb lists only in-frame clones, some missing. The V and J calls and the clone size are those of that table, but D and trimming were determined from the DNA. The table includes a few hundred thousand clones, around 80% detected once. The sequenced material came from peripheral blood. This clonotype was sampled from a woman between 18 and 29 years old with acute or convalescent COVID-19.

CDR3 region: CASSFAGREADTQYF. CDR3 nucleotides: TGTGCCAGCAGCTTTGCGGGCAGAGAGGCAGATACGCAGTATTTT. This rearrangement joins TRBV7-2 to TRBJ2-3; a weak D match, TRBD2 (5 bases). Germline lookup yields CDR1 SGHTA and CDR2 FQGNSA. Trimming removed 3 bases from V and 4 bases from J, with 14 bases in between. CDR3 length equals 15 residues.